This T cell receptor beta chain derives from a study of blood T cells in healthy people across ages. Details on this clonotype: Its target is unknown.

Overall study findings and caveats: Naive CD4+ cells and diversity were both higher in long-lived donors than in aged donors. TCR beta diversity was tightly associated with the proportion of naive T cells.

A sample-barcoded 5' primer and a J-beta primer mix were used in a second PCR of roughly 7 to 12 cycles. TCRdb re-analysed the 5' RACE reads in MiXCR, keeping a single row per CDR3 protein. The table records 800,000 or so distinct CDR3 sequences, 25% of them present only once. The ends were cut back, 2 bases at V and 2 bases at J, with 14 bases in the middle. Germline V gives CDR1 MNHEY, CDR2 SMNVEV (reference sequence). The CDR3 sequence is 16 residues long. The same data also went into a second study, on T cells of mothers and their children. That study adds: Donors comprised three healthy Caucasian mothers plus their six children.

The sequence came from a boy younger than 18 in good health. The sequenced sample consisted of blood. The chain has TRBV27 and TRBJ2-3; weak D call: TRBD1 (6 bases). This CDR3 is CASSLVAGQFTDTQYF. Here the CDR3 DNA reads TGTGCCAGCAGTTTAGTAGCCGGACAGTTCACAGATACGCAGTATTTT.